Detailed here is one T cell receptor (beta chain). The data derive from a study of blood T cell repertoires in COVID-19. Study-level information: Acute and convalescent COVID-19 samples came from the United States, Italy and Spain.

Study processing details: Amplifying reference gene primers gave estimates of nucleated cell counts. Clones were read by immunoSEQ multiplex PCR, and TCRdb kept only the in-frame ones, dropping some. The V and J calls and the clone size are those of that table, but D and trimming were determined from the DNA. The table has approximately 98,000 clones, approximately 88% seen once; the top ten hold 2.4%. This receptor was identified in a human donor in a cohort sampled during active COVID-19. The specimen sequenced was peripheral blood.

This CDR3 is CASIPPFGDRDLSGNTIYF. The CDR3 DNA is TGTGCCAGCATCCCCCCCTTTGGGGACAGGGATCTTTCTGGAAACACCATATATTTT. The chain recombines TRBV28 with TRBJ1-3; TRBD1 agrees at 9 bases. The CDR3 has 19 residues. In germline, CDR1 is MDHEN, CDR2 SYDVKM. J was trimmed by 1 base and V by 7 bases; bases with no gene match: 17.